This entry is about one T cell receptor beta chain. Original processing methods: From reference gene primer amplification, estimates of nucleated cell counts were derived. This table comes from immunoSEQ multiplex PCR, and its TCRdb copy is limited to in-frame clones, with some not included. V, J and clone size reflect that table, while D and trimming were determined from the DNA. The sample lists approximately 220,000 clones; about 86% were seen once. These data originate in a study of blood T cell repertoires in COVID-19. Study overall: There were acute and convalescent COVID-19 samples, and they came from the United States, Italy and Spain. PBMCs, B-cell-depleted T cells, or T cells provided the cDNA or gDNA that made up the material.

Germline CDR1 reads KGHSH; CDR2 reads LQKENI. The CDR3 is made up of 14 amino acids. Trimming at V came to 5 bases and at J to 9 bases, leaving 9 bases not matched to a gene. This receptor was obtained from an older woman with acute or convalescent COVID-19. The sample taken for sequencing was peripheral blood. The gene calls are TRBV18 and TRBJ1-3; 8 bases map to TRBD1. CDR3 sequence reads: CASSGDRSTSTIYF. The CDR3 DNA follows: TGTGCCAGCTCAGGGGACAGGTCAACAAGCACCATATATTTT.